This T cell receptor beta chain emerged from a study of blood T cell repertoires in COVID-19. Study information: Samples representing acute and convalescent COVID-19 were sourced from the United States, Italy and Spain.

Participants came from some 26 US areas, aged about 18 to 100 years. Participant reports of clinical history set cohort assignment. The study counted Cohort 3 donors as recovered given two negative PCRs, clearance, or symptom resolution. Only in-frame clones appear in the TCRdb table, and some are missing; sequencing was by immunoSEQ multiplex PCR. The table has more than 250,000 clones, 85% to 90% seen once. The sequence was collected from a young woman who had recovered from COVID-19. Material for sequencing was PBMCs or T cells enriched from blood (not recorded which).

This CDR3 is CASSYSNRREQPQHF. CDR3 sequence (DNA): TGTGCCAGCAGTTACTCGAACAGGAGAGAGCAGCCCCAGCATTTT. The V and J genes are TRBV6-5 and TRBJ1-5; D is possibly TRBD1 (5 bases). The CDR3 has 15 amino acids. Germline V CDR1 and CDR2: MNHEY, SVGAGI. Trimming took off 0 bases at V and 7 bases at J, with 13 bases between the two ends.